These 15 T cell receptor beta chains were all obtained from the same sample, sequenced in a study of CD4+ T cells in melanoma. Method: immunoSEQ multiplex PCR; TCRdb's copy keeps in-frame clones and lacks some. The data hold some 110,000 clones, with roughly 90% observed a single time. The sample consisted of peripheral blood. The receptors derive from a human donor with melanoma.

The chain is built from TRBV4-2 and TRBJ2-3; 8 bases map to TRBD2. There are 16 residues in the CDR3. The trim removed 1 base at V and 4 bases at J, leaving 7 bases unmatched. Germline CDR1 is LGHNA and CDR2 is YNFKEQ. The CDR3 DNA follows: TGTGCCAGCAGCCAAGGTGCGGGGGGATTTGCAGATACGCAGTATTTT. It specifies CASSQGAGGFADTQYF.

The chain has TRBV5-1 and TRBJ2-1; no clear D gene. The germline CDR1 and CDR2 sequences are SGHRS and YFSETQ. The CDR3 is 15 amino acids. V lost 4 bases and J 0 bases, leaving 11 bases between the germline ends. The CDR3, as DNA: TGCGCCAGCAGCCCCCAATCTAGCTCCTACAATGAGCAGTTCTTC. This gives the protein CASSPQSSSYNEQFF.

The chain is built from TRBV29-1 and TRBJ1-3; a possible D gene is TRBD1 (6 bases). V was pared by 4 bases and J by 3 bases, with 13 bases between. The length of the CDR3 is 14 residues. CDR1 is SQVTM, CDR2 ANQGSEA, per germline. The CDR3 spells CSVGGGYNGNTIYF. The CDR3 DNA reads TGCAGCGTTGGTGGGGGCTATAATGGAAACACCATATATTTT.

The chain has TRBV6-1 and TRBJ2-1; 8 bases map to TRBD1. The CDR3 is 13 amino acids. Germline V lookup: CDR1 MNHNS, CDR2 SASEGT. J lost 1 base, V lost 9 bases, and 2 bases had no gene match. CDR3 bases: TGTGCCAGTAGGACAGGGTCCTACAATGAGCAGTTCTTC. Its translation is CASRTGSYNEQFF.

This chain links TRBV21-1 with TRBJ2-5; the D call in the table, TRBD1, was not verified against the DNA. TRBV21-1 is a pseudogene locus. This CDR3 spans 12 amino acids. DNA for the CDR3: TGTGCCAGCAATAGGACAGAGGAGACCCAGTACTTC. Encoded protein: CASNRTEETQYF.

This chain connects TRBV7-3 to TRBJ2-3; no clear D gene. Germline V gives CDR1 SGHTA, CDR2 FQGTGA. This CDR3 region has 13 residues. The V and J ends lost 4 bases and 4 bases respectively, with 9 bases between them. The CDR3 nucleotides read TGTGCCAGCAGCTCTGAATGGTCAGATACGCAGTATTTT. This codes for CASSSEWSDTQYF. Complete variable domain (other parts from reference TRBV7-3 and TRBJ2-3): GAGVSQTPSNKVTEKGKYVELRCDPISGHTALYWYRQSLGQGPEFLIYFQGTGAADDSGLPNDRFFAVRPEGSVSTLKIQRTERGDSAVYLCASSSEWSDTQYFGPGTRLTVL.

In DNA, the CDR3 is TGTGCCAGCAGTAGCAGGGGTGTTGAGCAGTTCTTC. Translated, it gives CASSSRGVEQFF. The chain combines TRBV27 with TRBJ2-1; a possible D gene is TRBD1 (6 bases). The germline CDR1 and CDR2 sequences are MNHEY and SMNVEV (reference sequence). V was trimmed by 5 bases and J by 9 bases, leaving 11 bases between them. CDR3 length: 12 amino acids.

The J gene is TRBJ2-2, the V gene TRBV10-3; TRBD2 matches at 8 bases. CDR1 ENHRY and CDR2 SYGVKD come from the germline V gene. This CDR3 has 15 amino acids. With V trimmed by 6 bases and J by 6 bases, 9 bases remained unmatched. The DNA of the CDR3 is TGTGCCATCAGGTCCAGCGGGAGCCGATCCGGGGAGCTGTTTTTT. Translated: CAIRSSGSRSGELFF.

V and J are TRBV7-2 and TRBJ2-7; no firm D call. CDR1 is SGHTA and CDR2 is FQGNSA in the germline V gene. This CDR3 comprises 11 residues. With 8 bases removed from V and 0 bases from J, the gap between germline ends came to 5 bases. The DNA of the CDR3 is TGTGCCAGCGGCCGCTCCTACGAGCAGTACTTC. Translating gives CASGRSYEQYF.

The chain couples TRBV6-6 to TRBJ1-5; D ambiguous. CDR1 is MNHNY and CDR2 is SVGAGI in the germline V gene (reference sequence). Trimming removed 2 bases from V and 6 bases from J, with 11 bases in between. The CDR3 is 14 residues long. CDR3 sequence reads: CASSYVGEGQPQHF. The CDR3 nucleotides read TGTGCCAGCAGTTACGTGGGTGAAGGTCAGCCCCAGCATTTT.

This chain connects TRBV6-6 to TRBJ1-2; 8 nucleotides line up with TRBD1. V shed 5 bases and J 5 bases; nucleotides not matched to a gene: 7. The CDR3 spans 14 residues. Germline-derived CDR1 and CDR2 are MNHNY and SVGAGI (reference sequence). CDR3 nucleotide sequence: TGTGCCAGCAGTCGGGACAGGATGTTATATGGCTACACCTTC. Protein product: CASSRDRMLYGYTF.

The chain carries TRBV7-7 and TRBJ2-7, with D perhaps TRBD1 (6 bases). With 5 bases removed from V and 3 bases from J, the gap between germline ends came to 11 bases. In germline, CDR1 is SSHAT, CDR2 FNYEAQ (reference sequence). The CDR3 runs to 13 residues. CDR3 in amino acids: CASSVGQLYEQYF. CDR3 DNA: TGTGCCAGCAGCGTCGGACAGCTCTACGAGCAGTACTTC.

This chain joins TRBV6-5 and TRBJ1-1; no clear D gene. CDR1 is MNHEY, CDR2 SVGAGI, per germline. Trimming shortened V by 7 bases and J by 1 base, and 13 bases separated the two germline ends. CDR3 length: 14 amino acids. CDR3 region: CASKAGPSNTEAFF. The DNA for the CDR3 is TGTGCCAGCAAGGCAGGACCGTCGAACACTGAAGCTTTCTTT.

The chain employs TRBV27 and TRBJ2-1; 8 nucleotides line up with TRBD2. J lost 0 bases, V lost 7 bases, and 8 bases had no gene match. Germline lookup yields CDR1 MNHEY and CDR2 SMNVEV (reference sequence). This CDR3 is built from 16 residues. The CDR3 region is CASTFGGGSSYNEQFF. CDR3 nucleotide sequence: TGTGCCAGCACCTTCGGCGGGGGGAGCTCCTACAATGAGCAGTTCTTC.

In its sample, this clone was seen once. The V gene is TRBV6-5, the J gene TRBJ2-1, with 9 bases identical to TRBD1. Unmatched junction bases numbered 4, after V lost 6 bases and J lost 10 bases. From germline, CDR1 is MNHEY and CDR2 SVGAGI. CDR3 length: 12 residues. CDR3 region: CASSRTGAEQFF. CDR3 in DNA: TGTGCCAGCAGCCGGACAGGGGCAGAGCAGTTCTTC.